This TCR beta chain stems from a study of T cell responses to AZD1222 COVID-19 vaccine. To note about this clone: No antigen is known for it.

Profiling relied on immunoSEQ multiplex PCR, and the TCRdb table lists in-frame clones only, not all of them. The sample shows tens of thousands of clones, 85% to 90% of them seen only once. Study conclusions and caveats: Clonal diversity was possibly underestimated, and white British individuals and females predominated among donors. Reports indicate that nearly half of spike-specific TCRs are directed at unmutated variant regions.

The receptor was isolated from an adult in good health. The sample was peripheral blood, taken on day 0 of AZD1222 vaccination.

In DNA, the CDR3 is TGTGCCAGCAGCCTCTGGGGACAGAATAATGAAAAACTGTTTTTT. Protein: CASSLWGQNNEKLFF. The chain is built from TRBV3-1 (or the pseudogene TRBV3-2) and TRBJ1-4, with TRBD1 matching over 7 bases. Germline trimming cut 4 bases from V and 4 bases from J; bases unmatched to any gene: 6. The CDR3 totals 15 residues. CDR1 and CDR2 (germline): LGHDT, YNNKEL (reference sequence).